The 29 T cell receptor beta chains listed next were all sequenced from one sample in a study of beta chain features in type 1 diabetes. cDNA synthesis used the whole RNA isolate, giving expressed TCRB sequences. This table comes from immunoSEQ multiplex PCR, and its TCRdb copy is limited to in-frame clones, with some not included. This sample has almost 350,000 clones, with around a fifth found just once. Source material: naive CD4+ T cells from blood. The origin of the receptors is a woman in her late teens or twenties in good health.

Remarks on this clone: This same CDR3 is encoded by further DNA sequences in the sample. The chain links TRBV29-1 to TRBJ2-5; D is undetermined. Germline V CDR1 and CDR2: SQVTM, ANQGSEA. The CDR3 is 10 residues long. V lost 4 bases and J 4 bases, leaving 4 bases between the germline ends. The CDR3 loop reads CSVALETQYF. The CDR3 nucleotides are TGCAGCGTTGCATTAGAGACCCAGTACTTC.

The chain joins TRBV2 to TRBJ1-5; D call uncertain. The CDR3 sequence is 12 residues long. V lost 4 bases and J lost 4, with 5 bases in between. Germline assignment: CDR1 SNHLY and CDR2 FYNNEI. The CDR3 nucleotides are TGTGCCAGCAGTGCCTCTAATCAGCCCCAGCATTTT. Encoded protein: CASSASNQPQHF.

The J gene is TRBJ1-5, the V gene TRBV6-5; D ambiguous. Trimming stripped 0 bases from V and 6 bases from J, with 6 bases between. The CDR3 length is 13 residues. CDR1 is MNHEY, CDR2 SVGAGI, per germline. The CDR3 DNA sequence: TGTGCCAGCAGTTACTCCGTCGTTCAGCCCCAGCATTTT. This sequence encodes CASSYSVVQPQHF.

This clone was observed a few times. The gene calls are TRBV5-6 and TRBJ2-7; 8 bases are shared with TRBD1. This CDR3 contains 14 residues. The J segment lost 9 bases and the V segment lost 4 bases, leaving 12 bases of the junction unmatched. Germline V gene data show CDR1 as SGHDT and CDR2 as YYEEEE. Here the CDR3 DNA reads TGTGCCAGCAGCCCTCGGGACAGGTATTTCGGGCAGTACTTC. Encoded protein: CASSPRDRYFGQYF.

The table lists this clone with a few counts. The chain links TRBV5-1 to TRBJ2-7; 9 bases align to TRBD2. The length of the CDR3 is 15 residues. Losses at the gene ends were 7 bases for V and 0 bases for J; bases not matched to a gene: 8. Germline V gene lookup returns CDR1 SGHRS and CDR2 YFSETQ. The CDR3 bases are TGCGCCAGCCGACAACTAGCGGGCAGCTCCTACGAGCAGTACTTC. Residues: CASRQLAGSSYEQYF.

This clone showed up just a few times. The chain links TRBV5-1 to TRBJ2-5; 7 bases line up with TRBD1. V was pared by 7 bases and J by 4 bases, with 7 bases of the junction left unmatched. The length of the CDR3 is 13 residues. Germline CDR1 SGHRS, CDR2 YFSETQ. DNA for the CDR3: TGCGCCAGCGGATCGGACAGGCGAGAGACCCAGTACTTC. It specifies CASGSDRRETQYF.

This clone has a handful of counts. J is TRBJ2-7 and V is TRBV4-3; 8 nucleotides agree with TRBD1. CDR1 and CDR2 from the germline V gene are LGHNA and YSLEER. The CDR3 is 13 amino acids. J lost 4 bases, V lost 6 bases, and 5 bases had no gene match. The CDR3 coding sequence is TGCGCCAGCAGTCACGACAGGGGTTACGAGCAGTACTTC. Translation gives CASSHDRGYEQYF.

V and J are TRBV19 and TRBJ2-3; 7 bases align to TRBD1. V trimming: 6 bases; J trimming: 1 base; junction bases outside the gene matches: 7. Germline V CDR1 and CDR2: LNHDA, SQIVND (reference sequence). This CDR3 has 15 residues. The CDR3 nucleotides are TGTGCCAGTAGGTCCACAGGGGTTGGCACAGATACGCAGTATTTT. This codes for CASRSTGVGTDTQYF.

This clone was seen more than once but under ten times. CDR3 nucleotides: TGTGCCAGCAGCTTAAACTCCCGGGAGTTGGTGACCCAGTACTTC. This gives the protein CASSLNSRELVTQYF. The chain uses TRBV11-2 and TRBJ2-5; D is possibly TRBD2 (6 bases). With 2 bases removed from V and 7 bases from J, the gap between germline ends came to 17 bases. Germline CDR1 SGHAT, CDR2 FQNNGV. This CDR3 has 15 amino acids.

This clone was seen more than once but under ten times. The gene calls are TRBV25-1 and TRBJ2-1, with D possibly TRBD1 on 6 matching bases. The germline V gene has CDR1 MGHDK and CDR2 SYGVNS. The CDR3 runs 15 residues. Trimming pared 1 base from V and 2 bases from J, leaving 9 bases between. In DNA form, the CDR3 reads TGTGCCAGCAGTGAATCCTGGGACACCTACAATGAGCAGTTCTTC. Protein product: CASSESWDTYNEQFF.

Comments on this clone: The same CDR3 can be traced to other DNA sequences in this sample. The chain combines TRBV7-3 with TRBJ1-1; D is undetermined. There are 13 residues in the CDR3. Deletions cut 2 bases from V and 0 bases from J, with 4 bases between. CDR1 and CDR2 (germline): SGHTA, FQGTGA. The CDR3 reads CASSLRMNTEAFF. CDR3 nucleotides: TGTGCCAGCAGCTTACGTATGAACACTGAAGCTTTCTTT.

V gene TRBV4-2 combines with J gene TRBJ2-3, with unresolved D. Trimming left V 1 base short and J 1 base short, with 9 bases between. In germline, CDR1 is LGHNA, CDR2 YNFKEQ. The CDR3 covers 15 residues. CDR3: CASSQGGTRTDTQYF. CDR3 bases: TGTGCCAGCAGCCAAGGAGGCACCCGCACAGATACGCAGTATTTT.

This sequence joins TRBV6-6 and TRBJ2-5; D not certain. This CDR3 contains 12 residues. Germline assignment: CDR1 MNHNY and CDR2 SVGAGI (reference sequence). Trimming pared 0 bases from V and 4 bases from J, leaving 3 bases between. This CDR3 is CASSYSGETQYF. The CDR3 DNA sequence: TGTGCCAGCAGTTACTCCGGAGAGACCCAGTACTTC.

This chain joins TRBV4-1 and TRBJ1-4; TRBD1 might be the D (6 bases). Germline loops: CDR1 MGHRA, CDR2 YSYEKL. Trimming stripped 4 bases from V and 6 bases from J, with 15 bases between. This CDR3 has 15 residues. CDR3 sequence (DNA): TGCGCCAGCAGCCCGTCGCAGGGGAATCATGAAAAACTGTTTTTT. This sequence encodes CASSPSQGNHEKLFF.

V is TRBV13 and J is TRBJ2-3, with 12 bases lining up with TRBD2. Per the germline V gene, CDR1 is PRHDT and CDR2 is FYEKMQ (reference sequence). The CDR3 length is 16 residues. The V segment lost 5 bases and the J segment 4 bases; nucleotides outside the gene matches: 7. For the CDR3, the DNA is TGTGCCAGCAGCAAAGAGCTAGCGGGAGGGTCAGATACGCAGTATTTT. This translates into CASSKELAGGSDTQYF.

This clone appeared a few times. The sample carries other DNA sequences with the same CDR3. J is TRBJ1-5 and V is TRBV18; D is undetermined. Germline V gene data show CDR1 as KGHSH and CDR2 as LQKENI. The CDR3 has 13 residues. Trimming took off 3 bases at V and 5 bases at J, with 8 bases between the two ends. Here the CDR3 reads CASSPGRDQPQHF. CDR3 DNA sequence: TGTGCCAGCTCACCCGGGAGGGATCAGCCCCAGCATTTT.

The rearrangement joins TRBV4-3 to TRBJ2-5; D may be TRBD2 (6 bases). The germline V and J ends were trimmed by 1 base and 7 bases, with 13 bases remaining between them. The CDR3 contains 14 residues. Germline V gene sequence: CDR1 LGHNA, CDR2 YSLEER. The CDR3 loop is CASSQVSVGGTQYF. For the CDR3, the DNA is TGCGCCAGCAGCCAAGTATCAGTGGGGGGGACCCAGTACTTC.

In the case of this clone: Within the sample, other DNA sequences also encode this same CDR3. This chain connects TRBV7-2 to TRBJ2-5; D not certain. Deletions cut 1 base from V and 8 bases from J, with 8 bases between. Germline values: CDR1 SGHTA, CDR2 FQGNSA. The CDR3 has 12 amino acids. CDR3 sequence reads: CASSLEPGTQYF. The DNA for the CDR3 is TGTGCCAGCAGCTTAGAACCCGGTACCCAGTACTTC.

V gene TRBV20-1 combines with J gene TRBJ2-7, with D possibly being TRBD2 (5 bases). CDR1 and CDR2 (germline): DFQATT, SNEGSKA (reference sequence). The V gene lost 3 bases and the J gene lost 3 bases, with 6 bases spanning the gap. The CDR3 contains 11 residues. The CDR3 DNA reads TGCAGTGCTAGTGCGGGCTACGAGCAGTACTTC. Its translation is CSASAGYEQYF.

The CDR3 reads CASSEQSQETQYF. CDR3 in DNA: TGTGCCAGCAGTGAACAGTCTCAAGAGACCCAGTACTTC. V gene TRBV6-1 combines with J gene TRBJ2-5, with no clear D. CDR1 is MNHNS and CDR2 is SASEGT in the germline V gene. The CDR3 totals 13 residues. V was clipped by 2 bases and J by 2 bases, with 6 bases between them.

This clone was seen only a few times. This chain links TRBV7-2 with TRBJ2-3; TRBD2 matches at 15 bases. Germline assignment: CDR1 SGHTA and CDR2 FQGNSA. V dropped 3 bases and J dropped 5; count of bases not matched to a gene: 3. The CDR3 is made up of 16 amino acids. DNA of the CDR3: TGTGCCAGCAGCTTCGGACTAGCGGGGGGGCAAGATACGCAGTATTTT. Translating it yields CASSFGLAGGQDTQYF.

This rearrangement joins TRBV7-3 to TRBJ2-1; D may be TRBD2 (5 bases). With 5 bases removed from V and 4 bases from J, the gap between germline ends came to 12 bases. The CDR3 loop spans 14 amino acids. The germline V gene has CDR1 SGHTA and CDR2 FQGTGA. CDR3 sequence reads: CASSPRTDYNEQFF. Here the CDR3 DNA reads TGTGCCAGCAGCCCCCGGACTGATTACAATGAGCAGTTCTTC.

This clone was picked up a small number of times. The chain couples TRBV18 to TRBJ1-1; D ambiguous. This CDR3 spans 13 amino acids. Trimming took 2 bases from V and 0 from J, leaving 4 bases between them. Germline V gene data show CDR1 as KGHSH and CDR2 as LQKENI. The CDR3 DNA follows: TGTGCCAGCTCACCAGAGATGAACACTGAAGCTTTCTTT. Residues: CASSPEMNTEAFF.

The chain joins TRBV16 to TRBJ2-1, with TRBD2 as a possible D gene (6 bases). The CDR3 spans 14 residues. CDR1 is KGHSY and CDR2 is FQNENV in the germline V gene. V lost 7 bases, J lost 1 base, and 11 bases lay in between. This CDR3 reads CASKEGISYNEQFF. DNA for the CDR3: TGTGCCAGCAAGGAGGGGATATCCTACAATGAGCAGTTCTTC. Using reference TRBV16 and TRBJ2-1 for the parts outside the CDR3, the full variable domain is GEEVAQTPKHLVRGEGQKAKLYCAPIKGHSYVFWYQQVLKNEFKFLISFQNENVFDETGMPKERFSAKCLPNSPCSLEIQATKLEDSAVYFCASKEGISYNEQFFGPGTRLTVL.

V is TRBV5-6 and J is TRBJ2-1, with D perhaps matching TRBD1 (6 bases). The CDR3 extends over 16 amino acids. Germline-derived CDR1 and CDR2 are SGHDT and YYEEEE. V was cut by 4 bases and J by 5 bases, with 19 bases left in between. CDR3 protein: CASSRYFRQENNEQFF. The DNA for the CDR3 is TGTGCCAGCAGCCGATATTTCCGACAGGAAAACAATGAGCAGTTCTTC. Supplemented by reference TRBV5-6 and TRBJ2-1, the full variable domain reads DAGVTQSPTHLIKTRGQQVTLRCSPKSGHDTVSWYQQALGQGPQFIFQYYEEEERQRGNFPDRFSGHQFPNYSSELNVNALLLGDSALYLCASSRYFRQENNEQFFGPGTRLTVL.

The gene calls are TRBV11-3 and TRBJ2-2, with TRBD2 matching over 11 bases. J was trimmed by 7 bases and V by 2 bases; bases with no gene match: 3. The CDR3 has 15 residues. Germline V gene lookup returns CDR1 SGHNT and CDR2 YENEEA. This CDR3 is CASSLTSGSIGELFF. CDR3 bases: TGTGCCAGCAGCTTAACTAGCGGGAGTATCGGGGAGCTGTTTTTT.

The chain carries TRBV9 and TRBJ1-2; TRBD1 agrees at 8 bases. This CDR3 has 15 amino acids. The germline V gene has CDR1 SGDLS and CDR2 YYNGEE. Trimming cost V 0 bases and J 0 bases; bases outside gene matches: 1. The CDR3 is CASSVGGQANYGYTF. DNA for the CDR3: TGTGCCAGCAGCGTAGGGGGACAGGCTAACTATGGCTACACCTTC.

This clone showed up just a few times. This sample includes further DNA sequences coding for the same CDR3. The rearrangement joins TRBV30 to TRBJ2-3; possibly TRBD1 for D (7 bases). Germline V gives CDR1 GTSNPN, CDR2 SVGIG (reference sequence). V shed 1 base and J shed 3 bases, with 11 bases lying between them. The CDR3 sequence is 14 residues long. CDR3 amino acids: CAWSAQGGTDTQYF. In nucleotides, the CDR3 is TGTGCCTGGAGTGCTCAGGGGGGAACAGATACGCAGTATTTT.

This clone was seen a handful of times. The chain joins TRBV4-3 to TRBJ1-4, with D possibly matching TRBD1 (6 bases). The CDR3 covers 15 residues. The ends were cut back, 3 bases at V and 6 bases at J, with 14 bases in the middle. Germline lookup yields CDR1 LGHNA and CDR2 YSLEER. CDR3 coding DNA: TGCGCCAGCAGCCATACAGGGATTAGGGATGAAAAACTGTTTTTT. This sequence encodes CASSHTGIRDEKLFF.